The present T cell receptor (beta chain) was sequenced within a study of shared clonotypes between healthy human individuals. General study points: Blood was the sole source, and tissue repertoires probably differ. Compared with memory subsets, naive subsets generally had larger estimated richness.

In the case of this clone: The antigen remains unidentified.

Profiling relied on immunoSEQ multiplex PCR, and the TCRdb table lists in-frame clones only, not all of them. This table holds about a million clones, roughly 80% found once. Trimming stripped 4 bases from V and 6 bases from J, with 22 bases between. CDR3 length equals 16 residues. Germline values: CDR1 SGHNT, CDR2 YYREEE (reference sequence). The sequenced sample was memory CD4+ T cells from PBMCs. As to subset: CD45RA-negative fraction. The sequence derives from a man aged 18 to 35 in good health. Some clones in this sample may be carry-over from other donors' samples. The chain is built from TRBV5-4 and TRBJ1-1; D ambiguous. CDR3 nucleotide sequence: TGTGCCAGCAGCCCCGAATCACCGGGCGATGGGGCTGAAGCTTTCTTT. Translating gives CASSPESPGDGAEAFF. Together with reference TRBV5-4 and TRBJ1-1, the CDR3 gives the full variable domain: ETGVTQSPTHLIKTRGQQVTLRCSSQSGHNTVSWYQQALGQGPQFIFQYYREEENGRGNFPPRFSGLQFPNYSSELNVNALELDDSALYLCASSPESPGDGAEAFFGQGTRLTVV.